Reported below is one TCR beta chain. The data are from a study of cytomegalovirus exposure and HLA in healthy donors. Primers: 60 Vbeta forward and 13 Jbeta reverse. Some clones are missing from TCRdb's copy, which holds only in-frame ones; the method was immunoSEQ multiplex PCR. The data hold around 120,000 clones, with about four fifths observed a single time. J gave up 7 bases and V 3 bases, and 13 bases lay outside the gene matches. Germline lookup yields CDR1 ENHRY and CDR2 SYGVKD. This CDR3 comprises 17 residues. This clonotype originated in a man between 18 and 35 years old in good health and CMV-seronegative. This chain connects TRBV10-3 to TRBJ1-2; 11 nucleotides agree with TRBD1. Sample: PBMCs. The CDR3 bases are TGTGCCATCAGTGATCTTGGGACAGGGGGTTCGTCGTTTGGCTACACCTTC. Protein sequence: CAISDLGTGGSSFGYTF.